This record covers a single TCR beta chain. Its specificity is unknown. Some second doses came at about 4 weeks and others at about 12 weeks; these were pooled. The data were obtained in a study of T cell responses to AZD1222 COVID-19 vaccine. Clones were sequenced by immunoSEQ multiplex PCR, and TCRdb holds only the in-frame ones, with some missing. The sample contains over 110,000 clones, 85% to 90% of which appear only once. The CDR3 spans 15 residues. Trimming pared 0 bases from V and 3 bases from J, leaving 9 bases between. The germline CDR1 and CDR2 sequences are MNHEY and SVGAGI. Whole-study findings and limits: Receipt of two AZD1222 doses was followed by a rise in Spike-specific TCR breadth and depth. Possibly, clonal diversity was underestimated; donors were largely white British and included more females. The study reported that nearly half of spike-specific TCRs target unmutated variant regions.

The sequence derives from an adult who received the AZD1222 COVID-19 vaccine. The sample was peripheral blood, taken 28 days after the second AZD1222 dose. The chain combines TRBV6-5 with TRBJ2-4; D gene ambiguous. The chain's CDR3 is CASSYSLLSKNIQYF. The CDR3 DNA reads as TGTGCCAGCAGTTACTCCTTGCTTAGCAAAAACATTCAGTACTTC.